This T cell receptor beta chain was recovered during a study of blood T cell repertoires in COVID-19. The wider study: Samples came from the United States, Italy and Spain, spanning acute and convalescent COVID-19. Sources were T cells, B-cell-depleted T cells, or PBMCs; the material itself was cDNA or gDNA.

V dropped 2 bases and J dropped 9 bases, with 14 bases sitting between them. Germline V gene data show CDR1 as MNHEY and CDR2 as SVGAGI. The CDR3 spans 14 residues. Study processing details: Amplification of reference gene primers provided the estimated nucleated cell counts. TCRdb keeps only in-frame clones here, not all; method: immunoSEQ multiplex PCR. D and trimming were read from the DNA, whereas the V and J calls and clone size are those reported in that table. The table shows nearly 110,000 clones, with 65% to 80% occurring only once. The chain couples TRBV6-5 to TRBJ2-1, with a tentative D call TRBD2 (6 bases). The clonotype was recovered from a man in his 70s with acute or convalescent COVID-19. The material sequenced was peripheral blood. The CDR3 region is CASSYRVEGGEQFF. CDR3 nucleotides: TGTGCCAGCAGTTACCGGGTGGAGGGCGGTGAGCAGTTCTTC.